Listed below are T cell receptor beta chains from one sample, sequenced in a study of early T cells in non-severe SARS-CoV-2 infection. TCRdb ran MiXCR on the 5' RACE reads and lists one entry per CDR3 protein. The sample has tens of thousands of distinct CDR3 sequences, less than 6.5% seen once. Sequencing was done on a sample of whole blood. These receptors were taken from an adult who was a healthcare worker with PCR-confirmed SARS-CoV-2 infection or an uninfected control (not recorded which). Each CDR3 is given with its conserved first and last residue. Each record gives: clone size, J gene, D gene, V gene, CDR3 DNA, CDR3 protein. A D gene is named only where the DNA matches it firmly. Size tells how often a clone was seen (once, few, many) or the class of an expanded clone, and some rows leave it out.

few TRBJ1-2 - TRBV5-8 TGTGCCAGCAGCTTAAAGGGAGACTATGGCTACACCTTC CASSLKGDYGYTF
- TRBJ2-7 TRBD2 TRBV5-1 TGCGCCAGCAGCCACGGAGTAGCGGGAGGAACGCAGTACTTC CASSHGVAGGTQYF
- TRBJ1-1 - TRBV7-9 TGTGCCAGCAGCCCATCCCGGGAGTCCACTGAAGCTTTCTTT CASSPSRESTEAFF
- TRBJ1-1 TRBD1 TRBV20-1 TGCAGTGCTAGAGCCGCGGGACAGGGTTACGCTGAAGCTTTCTTT CSARAAGQGYAEAFF
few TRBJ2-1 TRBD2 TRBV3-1 TGTGCCAGCAGCGAAGACCCTTTGCTAGCGGGTACCAATGAGCAGTTCTTC CASSEDPLLAGTNEQFF
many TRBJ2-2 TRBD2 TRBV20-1 TGCAGTGCTAGCAACCTAGCGGGAGGGGGAACCGGGGAGCTGTTTTTT CSASNLAGGGTGELFF
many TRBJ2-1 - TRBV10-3 TGTGCCATCAGTGAGTCGGGCAGGGGCGCAGGGCAGTTCTTC CAISESGRGAGQFF
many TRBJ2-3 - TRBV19 TGTGCCAGTAGTATTCCCCCTGGGCTGGAGGGGGCCACAGATACGCAGTATTTT CASSIPPGLEGATDTQYF
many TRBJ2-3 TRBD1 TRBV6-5 TGTGCCAGCAGCATACAGGGGCAAAGCACAGATACGCAGTATTTT CASSIQGQSTDTQYF
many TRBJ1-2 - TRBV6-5 TGTGCCAGCAGCCCCCTCACGACGGCCCCAAGTGGCTACACCTTC CASSPLTTAPSGYTF
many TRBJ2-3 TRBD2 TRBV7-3 TGTGCCAGCAGCCCGCGGGGGGCAGATACGCAGTATTTT CASSPRGADTQYF
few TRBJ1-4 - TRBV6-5 TGTGCCAGCAGTTACATTTTTAATGAAAAACTGTTTTTT CASSYIFNEKLFF
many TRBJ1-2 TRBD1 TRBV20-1 TGCAGTGCTTGGGACAGAAACTATGGCTACACCTTC CSAWDRNYGYTF
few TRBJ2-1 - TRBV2 TGTGCCAGTCCGGGAAGGTCGAATGAGCAGTTCTTC CASPGRSNEQFF
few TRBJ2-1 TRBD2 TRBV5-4 TGTGCCAGCAGCTTGGCCGTAGGTAGCGGGAACTACAATGAGCAGTTCTTC CASSLAVGSGNYNEQFF
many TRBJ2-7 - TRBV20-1 TGCAGTGCTGGGCCAAGCTCCTACGAGCAGTACTTC CSAGPSSYEQYF
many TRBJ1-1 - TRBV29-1 TGCAGCGTCTCAGTGAACACTGAAGCTTTCTTT CSVSVNTEAFF
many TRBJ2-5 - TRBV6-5 TGTGCCAGCAGGGTTACGGGGAACCAAGAGACCCAGTACTTC CASRVTGNQETQYF
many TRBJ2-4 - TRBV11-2 TGTGCCAGCAGCTTGGGGGACTCCATTCAGTACTTC CASSLGDSIQYF
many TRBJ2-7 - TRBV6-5 TGTGCCAGCAGTTACCAACCCCCGCCTAGCGCCCACGAGCAGTACTTC CASSYQPPPSAHEQYF
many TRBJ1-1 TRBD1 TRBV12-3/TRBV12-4 TGTGCCAGCAGAAGACAGGGTTCGACTGAAGCTTTCTTT CASRRQGSTEAFF
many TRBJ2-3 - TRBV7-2 TGTGCCAGCAGCTTAGATACAGATACGCAGTATTTT CASSLDTDTQYF
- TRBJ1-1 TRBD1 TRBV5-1 TGCGCCAGCAGTCGGGACAGGGTATTGAGAACTGAAGCTTTCTTT CASSRDRVLRTEAFF
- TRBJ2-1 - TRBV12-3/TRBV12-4 TGTGCCAGCAGCCCCTGGAAGGGCAATGAGCAGTTCTTC CASSPWKGNEQFF
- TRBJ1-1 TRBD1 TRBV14 TGTGCCAGCAGCCAAGTTCCGGGACAGGGGAACACTGAAGCTTTCTTT CASSQVPGQGNTEAFF
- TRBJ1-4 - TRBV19 TGTGCCAGTAGTGCCCAGCCTACGGCGCTGGGTGAAAAACTGTTTTTT CASSAQPTALGEKLFF
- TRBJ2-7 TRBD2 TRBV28 TGTGCCAGCCGTCCGGGAGGCCTCTACGAGCAGTACTTC CASRPGGLYEQYF
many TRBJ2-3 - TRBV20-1 TGCAGTGCTAGAGAGGCCGAGACTCGGAGAAACACAGATACGCAGTATTTT CSAREAETRRNTDTQYF
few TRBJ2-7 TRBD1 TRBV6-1 TGTGCCAGCAGACTGCACTCCGGGACAGCCTCCTCCTACGAGCAGTACTTC CASRLHSGTASSYEQYF
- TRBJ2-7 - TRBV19 TGTGCCAGTAGTAACACAGCTTCCTACGAGCAGTACTTC CASSNTASYEQYF
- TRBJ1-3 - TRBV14 TGTGCCAGCAGCCAAGTTGCAGGAAACACCATATATTTT CASSQVAGNTIYF
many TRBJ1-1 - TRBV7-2 TGTGCCAGCAGCTTTGGGAGCTGGGGGACTGAAGCTTTCTTT CASSFGSWGTEAFF
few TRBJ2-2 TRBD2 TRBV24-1 TGTGCCACCAGTTTTGCGGGAGTTACCGGGGAGCTGTTTTTT CATSFAGVTGELFF
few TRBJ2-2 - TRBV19 TGTGCCAGTAGTATGACGGGACAAGTCAACACCGGGGAGCTGTTTTTT CASSMTGQVNTGELFF
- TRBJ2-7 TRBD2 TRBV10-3 TGTGCCATCAGTGAGCCGGGGACTAGCGCCGCCTACGAGCAGTACTTC CAISEPGTSAAYEQYF
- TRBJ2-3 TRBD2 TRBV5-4 TGTGCCAGCAGCTTGGGGGGGAGGGGCACAGATACGCAGTATTTT CASSLGGRGTDTQYF
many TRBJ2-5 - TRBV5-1 TGCGCCAGCAGCTCCTCGCAGGAGACCCAGTACTTC CASSSSQETQYF
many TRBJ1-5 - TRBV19 TGTGCCAGTAGTTGGGTAAATCAGCCCCAGCATTTT CASSWVNQPQHF
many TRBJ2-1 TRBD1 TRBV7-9 TGTGCCAGCAGCTTGGACAGGGGGTCCTACAATGAGCAGTTCTTC CASSLDRGSYNEQFF
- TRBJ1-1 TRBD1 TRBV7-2 TGTGCCAGCAGGAGGACAGGGGCGACTGAAGCTTTCTTT CASRRTGATEAFF
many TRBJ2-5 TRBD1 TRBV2 TGTGCCAGCAGTGCCGGGACAGCGAGACAAGAGACCCAGTACTTC CASSAGTARQETQYF
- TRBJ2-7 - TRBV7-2 TGTGCCAGCACCAAGGACGGGGGCGACTACGAGCAGTACTTC CASTKDGGDYEQYF
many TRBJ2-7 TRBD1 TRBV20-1 TGCAGTGCTAGAGATTCCCAGGGGGATTACGAGCAGTACTTC CSARDSQGDYEQYF
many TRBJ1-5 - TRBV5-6 TGTGCCAGCAGCTTGGGCGGTACTCAGCCCCAGCATTTT CASSLGGTQPQHF
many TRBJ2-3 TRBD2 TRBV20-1 TGCAGTGCTAGACTAGCGGGGGGAGATACGCAGTATTTT CSARLAGGDTQYF
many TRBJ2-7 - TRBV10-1 TGCGCCAGCAGTGAGGGTCCTTCCTACGAGCAGTACTTC CASSEGPSYEQYF
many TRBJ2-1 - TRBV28 TGTGCCAGCAGTTTAGGGTTGAATGAGCAGTTCTTC CASSLGLNEQFF
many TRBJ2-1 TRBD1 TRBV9 TGTGCCAGCAGCGTAGTAGGGACAGGGGACAATGAGCAGTTCTTC CASSVVGTGDNEQFF
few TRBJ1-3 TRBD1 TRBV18 TGTGCCAGCTCACTCGGGACAGGGAACGGAAACACCATATATTTT CASSLGTGNGNTIYF
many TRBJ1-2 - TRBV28 TGTGCCAGCAGACATGACGTTAACTATGGCTACACCTTC CASRHDVNYGYTF
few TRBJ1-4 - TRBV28 TGTGCCAGCAGCTCCCCCCCAACAGGGACAACTAATGAAAAACTGTTTTTT CASSSPPTGTTNEKLFF
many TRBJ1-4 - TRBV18 TGTGCCAGCTCACCAGGGATTGGGACTAATGAAAAACTGTTTTTT CASSPGIGTNEKLFF
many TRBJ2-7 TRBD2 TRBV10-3 TGTGCCATCAGTATACCGGGACTAGGGTTTCGCGAGCAGTACTTC CAISIPGLGFREQYF
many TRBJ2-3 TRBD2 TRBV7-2 TGTGCCAGCAGCCGCGACCCGGCGGGGGAGGCACAGTATTTT CASSRDPAGEAQYF
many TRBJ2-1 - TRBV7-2 TGTGCCAGCAGCTTAGGGCAGATCAATGAGCAGTTCTTC CASSLGQINEQFF
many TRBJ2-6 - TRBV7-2 TGTGCCAGCGAGGGTTCTGGGGCCAACGTCCTGACTTTC CASEGSGANVLTF
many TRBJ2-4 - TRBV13 TGTGCCAGCAGCTCCCGGCAGGAACAGTACTTC CASSSRQEQYF
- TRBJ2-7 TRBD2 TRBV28 TGTGCCAGCAGTCCAAGACTAGCGGGACCTTACGAGCAGTACTTC CASSPRLAGPYEQYF
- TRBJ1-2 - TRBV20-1 TGCAGTGCTAGTGAAAACTATGGCTACACCTTC CSASENYGYTF